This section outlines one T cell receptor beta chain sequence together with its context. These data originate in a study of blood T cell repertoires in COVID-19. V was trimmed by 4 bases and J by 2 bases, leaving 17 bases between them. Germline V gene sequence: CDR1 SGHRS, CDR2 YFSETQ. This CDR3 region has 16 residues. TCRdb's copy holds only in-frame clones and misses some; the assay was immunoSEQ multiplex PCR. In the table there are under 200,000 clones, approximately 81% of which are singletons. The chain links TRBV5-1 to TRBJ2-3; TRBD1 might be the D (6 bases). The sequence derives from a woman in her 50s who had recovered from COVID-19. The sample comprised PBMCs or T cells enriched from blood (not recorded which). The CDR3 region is CASSKTPQGTTDTQYF. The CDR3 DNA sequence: TGCGCCAGCAGCAAGACTCCACAGGGTACCACAGATACGCAGTATTTT.